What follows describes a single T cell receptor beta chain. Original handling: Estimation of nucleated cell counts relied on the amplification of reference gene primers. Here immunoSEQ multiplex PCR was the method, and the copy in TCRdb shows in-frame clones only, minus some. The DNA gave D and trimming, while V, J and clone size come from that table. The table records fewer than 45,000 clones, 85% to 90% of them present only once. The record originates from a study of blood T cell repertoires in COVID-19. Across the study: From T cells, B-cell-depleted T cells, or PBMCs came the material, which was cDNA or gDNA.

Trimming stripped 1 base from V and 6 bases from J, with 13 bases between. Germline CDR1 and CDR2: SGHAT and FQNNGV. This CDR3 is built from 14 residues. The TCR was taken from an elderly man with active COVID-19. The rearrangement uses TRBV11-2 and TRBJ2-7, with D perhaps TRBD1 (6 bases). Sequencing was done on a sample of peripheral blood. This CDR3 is CASSLARTAREQYF. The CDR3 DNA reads TGTGCCAGCAGCTTAGCCAGGACAGCACGCGAGCAGTACTTC.